The clone carrying this TCR beta chain has only one observation. The antigen remains unidentified. TCRdb recomputed calls from the reads with MiXCR, one row per CDR3 protein. The sample lists roughly 230,000 distinct CDR3 sequences; around 15% were seen once. The source of the sample is a study of T cell repertoires in cytomegalovirus infection. Overall study context: CMV infection plus the matching HLA type was flagged by public TCR beta signatures. Overall study results and limits: Cumulative frequency (of public TCR beta family members) identified carriers of CMV plus the relevant HLA. CMV-specific TCR beta clonotypes restricted by HLA-C dominated the ex vivo response.

Germline CDR1 is WSHSY and CDR2 is SAAADI. The CDR3 consists of 12 residues. V gave up 8 bases and J gave up 4 bases; unmatched junction bases: 3. The chain couples TRBV10-2 to TRBJ1-1, with 8 bases matching TRBD1. Sequencing input: CD8+ T cells from PBMCs. This TCR came from a human donor in good health (CMV status not recorded). Some clones in this sample may be carry-over from other donors' samples. The DNA for the CDR3 is TGCGCCAGCCGACAGGGGACCACTGAAGCTTTCTTT. Its translation is CASRQGTTEAFF.